This section outlines one TCR beta chain sequence together with its context. Its cognate antigen is unknown. This specimen belongs to a study of T cells in localized non-small cell lung cancer. The study's findings and limits: In adjacent lung appeared a median 57 of the top 100 tumor clones. Heterogeneity is still possible, as just one tumor region was sequenced. Of the tissues analyzed, uninvolved adjacent lung showed maximal T cell clonality, greater than tumor. Among blood samples, higher T cell density accompanied longer overall survival.

Data came from immunoSEQ multiplex PCR; TCRdb stores just in-frame clones and leaves some out. The profile shows 750 to 950 clones, roughly 22% of them singletons. The CDR3 loop spans 12 amino acids. Germline V CDR1 and CDR2: SGDLS, YYNGEE. The ends were cut back, 0 bases at V and 6 bases at J, with 5 bases in the middle. This TCR derives from a man between 35 and 75 years old with stage I squamous cell lung carcinoma. This chain links TRBV9 with TRBJ2-3; D uncertain. Sequencing used lung tumor tissue, obtained before any cancer treatment. The CDR3 spells CASSVVSDTQYF. CDR3 sequence (DNA): TGTGCCAGCAGCGTAGTCAGCGATACGCAGTATTTT.